Presented here are 25 T cell receptor beta chains from one specimen sequenced in a study of cytomegalovirus exposure and HLA in healthy donors. Using immunoSEQ multiplex PCR, the repertoire was profiled, and TCRdb retains in-frame clones only, with some absent. Here the sample spans just over 20,000 clones, 97% being singletons. Sequenced material: PBMCs. The source of these receptors is a man aged 25-45 years in good health and CMV-seropositive.

This clone appeared once. The chain recombines TRBV28 with TRBJ2-7; TRBD2 aligns across 10 bases. Losses at the gene ends were 3 bases for V and 3 bases for J; bases not matched to a gene: 14. The CDR3 length is 18 residues. The germline V gene has CDR1 MDHEN and CDR2 SYDVKM. CDR3 in amino acids: CASSLQAWTSGTSYEQYF. Here the CDR3 DNA reads TGTGCCAGCAGTTTGCAAGCCTGGACTAGCGGAACGAGCTACGAGCAGTACTTC.

The rearrangement links TRBV9 to TRBJ1-2, with a tentative D call TRBD1 (6 bases). CDR1 is SGDLS, CDR2 YYNGEE, per germline. This CDR3 comprises 15 residues. Trimming stripped 8 bases from V and 4 bases from J, with 21 bases between. CDR3 residues: CASSDGVVDSYGYTF. The CDR3 nucleotides are TGTGCCAGTTCCGACGGTGTAGTGGACAGCTATGGCTACACCTTC.

V usage is TRBV6-5 and J usage is TRBJ2-7; 10 bases match TRBD1. This CDR3 comprises 15 residues. Germline V gives CDR1 MNHEY, CDR2 SVGAGI. The trim removed 0 bases at V and 3 bases at J, leaving 2 bases unmatched. CDR3 sequence (DNA): TGTGCCAGCAGTTACTCGGGGGACAGGGGCTACGAGCAGTACTTC. This translates into CASSYSGDRGYEQYF.

The V gene is TRBV4-2, the J gene TRBJ2-7; 10 nucleotides line up with TRBD1. Germline lookup yields CDR1 LGHNA and CDR2 YNFKEQ. The ends lost 1 base at V and 6 bases at J; junction bases unmatched: 12. The CDR3 totals 17 residues. CDR3 protein: CASSQALAGTGVLEQYF. CDR3 in DNA: TGTGCCAGCAGCCAAGCCCTAGCCGGGACAGGGGTTCTCGAGCAGTACTTC.

J is TRBJ1-4 and V is TRBV15; a weak D match, TRBD1 (5 bases). V was trimmed by 8 bases and J by 3 bases, leaving 13 bases between them. Germline V CDR1 and CDR2: LNHNV, YYDKDF (reference sequence). The CDR3 covers 14 residues. CDR3 residues: CATLGGRPNEKLFF. CDR3 DNA sequence: TGTGCCACCCTCGGGGGGAGACCTAATGAAAAACTGTTTTTT.

The chain couples TRBV7-6 to TRBJ2-7, with a tentative D call TRBD1 (5 bases). The germline V gene has CDR1 SGHVS and CDR2 FNYEAQ. CDR3 length: 14 residues. Trimming pared 5 bases from V and 3 bases from J, leaving 14 bases between. The CDR3 DNA reads TGTGCCAGCAGCCCTACGACAGTCAACTACGAGCAGTACTTC. Translating gives CASSPTTVNYEQYF.

This clone was found once. The gene calls are TRBV28 and TRBJ2-3; TRBD2 matches 14 bases. The length of the CDR3 is 17 residues. Trimming cost V 4 bases and J 2 bases; bases outside gene matches: 5. Germline V gives CDR1 MDHEN, CDR2 SYDVKM. In nucleotides, the CDR3 is TGTGCCAGCAGTTACTCGGGACTAGCGGGAGACACAGATACGCAGTATTTT. Amino acid sequence: CASSYSGLAGDTDTQYF.

CDR3 loop: CATSSRDRTNQPQHF. The CDR3 coding sequence is TGTGCCACCAGCAGCAGGGACAGGACCAATCAGCCCCAGCATTTT. V gene TRBV15 combines with J gene TRBJ1-5; the match to TRBD1 covers 8 bases. CDR3 length: 15 amino acids. V shed 3 bases, J shed 3 bases, and the junction held 4 bases outside the gene matches. CDR1 is LNHNV and CDR2 is YYDKDF in the germline V gene (reference sequence).

V usage is TRBV30 and J usage is TRBJ1-3; tentatively, D is TRBD1 (6 bases). The CDR3 is 13 residues long. Looked up from germline, CDR1 is GTSNPN and CDR2 is SVGIG (reference sequence). The CDR3 is CAQGPSSGNTIYF. The CDR3 DNA follows: TGTGCACAGGGACCTAGCTCTGGAAACACCATATATTTT.

Only a few counts were recorded for this clone. The rearrangement joins TRBV11-2 to TRBJ2-5, with 8 bases that match TRBD1. Germline CDR1 reads SGHAT; CDR2 reads FQNNGV. The CDR3 loop spans 14 amino acids. With 2 bases clipped from V and 8 bases from J, the junction kept 7 bases outside the gene matches. The CDR3 nucleotides are TGTGCCAGCAGCTTAAGACTTGGACAGGGTACCCAGTACTTC. Translation: CASSLRLGQGTQYF.

The chain links TRBV7-8 to TRBJ2-1, with 9 nucleotides matching TRBD2. V lost 2 bases, J lost 3 bases, and 5 bases stayed unmatched. Germline-derived CDR1 and CDR2 are SGHVS and FQNEAQ. This CDR3 is built from 16 residues. CDR3 sequence: CASSLWVTSGYNEQFF. The CDR3 bases are TGTGCCAGCAGCTTATGGGTGACTAGCGGCTACAATGAGCAGTTCTTC.

The CDR3 is CASSVEARSYNEQFF. The CDR3 DNA is TGTGCCAGCAGCGTAGAAGCGCGGTCCTACAATGAGCAGTTCTTC. V gene TRBV9 combines with J gene TRBJ2-1; D gene unclear. CDR1 is SGDLS, CDR2 YYNGEE, per germline. V lost 0 bases and J 1 base, leaving 8 bases between the germline ends. The CDR3 sequence is 15 residues long.

The V call is TRBV20-1, the J call TRBJ1-1; a weak D match, TRBD1 (5 bases). Trimming took 6 bases from V and 4 from J, leaving 9 bases between them. The germline gives CDR1 DFQATT, CDR2 SNEGSKA (reference sequence). The CDR3 sequence is 11 residues long. CDR3 nucleotide sequence: TGCAGTGCCCACAGGATCACTGAAGCTTTCTTT. Its protein product is CSAHRITEAFF.

The rearrangement joins TRBV5-4 to TRBJ2-2; maybe TRBD2 (5 bases). CDR3 length equals 16 residues. V was shortened by 4 bases and J by 4 bases, with 17 bases between the two germline ends. Germline values: CDR1 SGHNT, CDR2 YYREEE (reference sequence). CDR3 bases: TGTGCCAGCAGCGTGGGGAGAGGGAAGGGCACCGGGGAGCTGTTTTTT. Translated, it gives CASSVGRGKGTGELFF.

This chain links TRBV6-6 with TRBJ1-1, with 7 bases identical to TRBD1. This CDR3 spans 13 amino acids. J was trimmed by 5 bases and V by 4 bases; bases with no gene match: 4. Germline CDR1 reads MNHNY; CDR2 reads SVGAGI (reference sequence). CDR3: CASSSTGVTEAFF. For the CDR3, the DNA is TGTGCCAGCAGTTCTACAGGGGTAACTGAAGCTTTCTTT.

V gene TRBV15 combines with J gene TRBJ1-1; a possible D gene is TRBD1 (5 bases). Trimming took off 1 base at V and 0 bases at J, with 15 bases between the two ends. CDR1 is LNHNV, CDR2 YYDKDF, per germline (reference sequence). CDR3 length: 17 residues. CDR3 protein: CATSRAKSGMMNTEAFF. CDR3 nucleotide sequence: TGTGCCACCAGCAGAGCGAAATCAGGGATGATGAACACTGAAGCTTTCTTT.

The chain has TRBV5-1 and TRBJ2-2; 9 bases are shared with TRBD2. V lost 5 bases and J lost 5; bases outside the gene matches: 4. The CDR3 runs to 14 residues. CDR1 and CDR2 from the germline V gene are SGHRS and YFSETQ. The DNA of the CDR3 is TGCGCCAGCAGTAGACTAGCGGATACCGGGGAGCTGTTTTTT. Residues: CASSRLADTGELFF.

V and J are TRBV7-2 and TRBJ2-7, with TRBD1 matching over 8 bases. CDR1 is SGHTA, CDR2 FQGNSA, per germline. This CDR3 spans 13 amino acids. J was trimmed by 0 bases and V by 5 bases; bases with no gene match: 0. This CDR3 is CASSGQGSYEQYF. CDR3 coding DNA: TGTGCCAGCAGCGGACAGGGCTCCTACGAGCAGTACTTC.

The DNA for the CDR3 is TGCGCCAGCAGCTTGGGGCGGGCCGACTACGAGCAGTACTTC. Translating gives CASSLGRADYEQYF. The gene calls are TRBV5-1 and TRBJ2-7; possible D gene TRBD2, 5 bases. Germline V gene lookup returns CDR1 SGHRS and CDR2 YFSETQ. Trimming shortened V by 0 bases and J by 3 bases, and 10 bases separated the two germline ends. The CDR3 is 14 amino acids.

V gene TRBV4-3 combines with J gene TRBJ1-5; 8 bases are shared with TRBD1. The ends lost 0 bases at V and 6 bases at J; junction bases unmatched: 4. This CDR3 comprises 15 residues. Germline CDR1 is LGHNA and CDR2 is YSLEER. DNA of the CDR3: TGCGCCAGCAGCCAAGAAACAGGGGGAGGTCAGCCCCAGCATTTT. Protein product: CASSQETGGGQPQHF.

On this clone: Other DNA sequences in the same sample also yield this CDR3. The genes are TRBV29-1 and TRBJ2-2; the match to TRBD1 covers 10 bases. Germline CDR1 is SQVTM and CDR2 is ANQGSEA. The V gene end was trimmed by 6 bases and the J gene end by 5 bases; junction bases not matched to a gene: 21. The CDR3 is 19 amino acids. CDR3: CSVPRDRGSSGRRTGELFF. In nucleotides, the CDR3 is TGCAGCGTCCCGCGGGACAGGGGATCGAGCGGGAGACGGACCGGGGAGCTGTTTTTT.

The genes are TRBV5-8 and TRBJ1-5; D not resolved. The CDR3 runs 11 residues. V was trimmed by 2 bases and J by 7 bases, leaving 4 bases between them. Germline lookup yields CDR1 SGHTS and CDR2 YDEGEE. CDR3 region: CASSLSQPQHF. In DNA form, the CDR3 reads TGTGCCAGCAGCTTATCACAGCCCCAGCATTTT.

This clone was seen once. The rearrangement uses TRBV28 and TRBJ1-4; 8 bases are a match to TRBD1. This CDR3 is built from 13 residues. CDR1 and CDR2 from the germline V gene are MDHEN and SYDVKM. The ends lost 6 bases at V and 8 bases at J; junction bases unmatched: 5. The CDR3 sequence: CASRAGGSEKLFF. CDR3 sequence (DNA): TGTGCCAGCAGGGCAGGGGGCAGCGAAAAACTGTTTTTT.

This clone was observed a single time. The V and J genes are TRBV28 and TRBJ2-7, with D perhaps TRBD2 (7 bases). The CDR3 has 16 residues. Germline CDR1 MDHEN, CDR2 SYDVKM. V lost 7 bases, J lost 2 bases, and 21 bases lay in between. The CDR3 sequence: CASTPHGGQLTYEQYF. The CDR3 nucleotides are TGTGCCAGCACCCCTCACGGGGGGCAGCTCACCTACGAGCAGTACTTC.

The chain is built from TRBV9 and TRBJ2-6; D is unresolved. In germline, CDR1 is SGDLS, CDR2 YYNGEE. This CDR3 is 16 amino acids long. Trimming pared 0 bases from V and 0 bases from J, leaving 7 bases between. CDR3 in amino acids: CASSVGRDSGANVLTF. CDR3 DNA sequence: TGTGCCAGCAGCGTAGGCCGCGACTCTGGGGCCAACGTCCTGACTTTC.